Following are 29 T cell receptor beta chains from one sample sequenced in a study of cytomegalovirus exposure and HLA in healthy donors. PCR amplification relied on 60 Vbeta primers (plus 13 Jbeta primers). TCRdb keeps only in-frame clones here, not all; method: immunoSEQ multiplex PCR. The repertoire holds 90,000 to 120,000 clones, 82% seen once, with roughly 2.7% in the top ten. The sequenced sample was PBMCs. The origin of the receptors is a man aged 30 to 39 in good health and CMV-seropositive.

The chain has TRBV5-1 and TRBJ1-2, with D possibly TRBD1 on 5 matching bases. The germline V gene has CDR1 SGHRS and CDR2 YFSETQ. The V gene lost 3 bases and the J gene lost 3 bases, with 15 bases spanning the gap. CDR3 length equals 15 residues. The CDR3 sequence is CASSSAHPTDYGYTF. The CDR3 DNA sequence: TGCGCCAGCAGCTCCGCTCACCCGACAGACTATGGCTACACCTTC.

The chain links TRBV4-2 to TRBJ2-3; the D gene is possibly TRBD2 (6 bases). The CDR3 is made up of 16 amino acids. The V gene's germline CDR1 is LGHNA and CDR2 YNFKEQ. Trimming removed 0 bases at V and 4 bases at J, with 14 bases between. CDR3 bases: TGTGCCAGCAGCCAAGAAAGCGCCAGCGGGTCAGATACGCAGTATTTT. This encodes CASSQESASGSDTQYF.

This chain joins TRBV18 and TRBJ2-5; D possibly corresponds to TRBD2 (5 bases). This CDR3 spans 14 amino acids. Deletions cut 1 base from V and 4 bases from J, with 10 bases between. The germline V gene encodes CDR1 KGHSH and CDR2 LQKENI. CDR3 in amino acids: CASSPLGRGETQYF. For the CDR3, the DNA is TGTGCCAGCTCACCACTGGGCCGGGGAGAGACCCAGTACTTC.

This clone showed up just a few times. The chain uses TRBV11-3 and TRBJ2-3; 10 positions agree with TRBD2. With 5 bases clipped from V and 2 bases from J, the junction kept 7 bases outside the gene matches. The CDR3 is made up of 16 amino acids. Per the germline V gene, CDR1 is SGHNT and CDR2 is YENEEA. CDR3 DNA: TGTGCCAGCAGCCGAGGTGGGACTAGCGACACAGATACGCAGTATTTT. Translating it yields CASSRGGTSDTDTQYF.

This clone was detected only once. This rearrangement joins TRBV7-9 to TRBJ1-4; tentative D call: TRBD1 (5 bases). Germline V gene data show CDR1 as SEHNR and CDR2 as FQNEAQ (reference sequence). This CDR3 is 17 amino acids long. Trimming removed 3 bases from V and 0 bases from J, with 14 bases in between. CDR3 in DNA: TGTGCCAGCAGCTTGGGGTTCGACAGTGCAACTAATGAAAAACTGTTTTTT. The encoded protein is CASSLGFDSATNEKLFF.

This rearrangement joins TRBV5-4 to TRBJ2-2; D might be TRBD2 (7 bases). The CDR3 is 16 residues long. Germline assignment: CDR1 SGHNT and CDR2 YYREEE (reference sequence). Trimming left V 4 bases short and J 2 bases short, with 15 bases between. CDR3 coding DNA: TGTGCCAGCAGCCCCCCTCCGGGGGGCAACACCGGGGAGCTGTTTTTT. Encoded protein: CASSPPPGGNTGELFF.

The chain employs TRBV18 and TRBJ1-2, with a tentative D call TRBD1 (5 bases). V was clipped by 6 bases and J by 4 bases, with 15 bases between them. CDR3 length: 14 residues. Germline values: CDR1 KGHSH, CDR2 LQKENI. In DNA, the CDR3 is TGTGCCAGCTCGGAGAGCGTAGGGGCCTATGGCTACACCTTC. Translated, it gives CASSESVGAYGYTF.

This clone has more than one count but fewer than ten. The genes are TRBV10-3 and TRBJ2-3; D might be TRBD2 (5 bases). From germline, CDR1 is ENHRY and CDR2 SYGVKD. The CDR3 has 16 amino acids. Trimming pared 7 bases from V and 5 bases from J, leaving 22 bases between. As DNA, the CDR3 is TGTGCCATCAAAACCTCGGGCTCGGGGTGGGGAGATACGCAGTATTTT. Translating it yields CAIKTSGSGWGDTQYF.

This clone was observed once. The chain combines TRBV7-9 with TRBJ2-2, with D uncertain. Germline lookup yields CDR1 SEHNR and CDR2 FQNEAQ (reference sequence). There are 11 residues in the CDR3. Trimming stripped 7 bases from V and 2 bases from J, with 2 bases between. The CDR3 reads CASTNTGELFF. The CDR3, as DNA: TGTGCCAGCACAAACACCGGGGAGCTGTTTTTT.

The chain is built from TRBV18 and TRBJ2-7; a weak D match, TRBD1 (6 bases). The V end lost 2 bases, the J end lost 4 bases, and 15 bases lay between the germline ends. Germline CDR1 KGHSH, CDR2 LQKENI. The CDR3 contains 15 residues. The CDR3 bases are TGTGCCAGCTCACCAGGCAGGGGTAGGTGGTACGAGCAGTACTTC. Translation: CASSPGRGRWYEQYF. Looking up the rest from reference TRBV18 and TRBJ2-7 gives the full variable domain: NAGVMQNPRHLVRRRGQEARLRCSPMKGHSHVYWYRQLPEEGLKFMVYLQKENIIDESGMPKERFSAEFPKEGPSILRIQQVVRGDSAAYFCASSPGRGRWYEQYFGPGTRLTVT.

This clone was counted only a few times. This chain joins TRBV7-9 and TRBJ2-5; 8 bases fit TRBD1. V lost 7 bases to trimming and J lost 5 bases; unmatched junction nucleotides: 15. Germline V CDR1 and CDR2: SEHNR, FQNEAQ (reference sequence). The CDR3 loop spans 16 amino acids. The DNA for the CDR3 is TGTGCCAGCACCGTTTTCCGGGACAGGACGAAGGAGACCCAGTACTTC. Translating it yields CASTVFRDRTKETQYF.

This chain links TRBV5-1 with TRBJ2-4, with TRBD2 identical over 10 bases. Germline assignment: CDR1 SGHRS and CDR2 YFSETQ. The CDR3 is made up of 17 amino acids. Losses at the gene ends were 1 base for V and 4 bases for J; bases not matched to a gene: 8. For the CDR3, the DNA is TGCGCCAGCAGCTTGTATCCGGCTAGCGGGGGAAAAAACATTCAGTACTTC. Amino acid sequence: CASSLYPASGGKNIQYF. The whole variable domain, remainder taken from reference TRBV5-1 and TRBJ2-4, is KAGVTQTPRYLIKTRGQQVTLSCSPISGHRSVSWYQQTPGQGLQFLFEYFSETQRNKGNFPGRFSGRQFSNSRSEMNVSTLELGDSALYLCASSLYPASGGKNIQYFGAGTRLSVL.

The rearrangement joins TRBV5-1 to TRBJ2-3, with D maybe TRBD2 (6 bases). CDR1 SGHRS and CDR2 YFSETQ come from the germline V gene. Trimming pared 4 bases from V and 0 bases from J, leaving 12 bases between. The CDR3 length is 15 residues. The CDR3 spells CASSPRGSSTDTQYF. DNA for the CDR3: TGCGCCAGCAGCCCGCGGGGCAGTAGCACAGATACGCAGTATTTT.

The chain employs TRBV9 and TRBJ2-7; a possible D gene is TRBD2 (6 bases). CDR1 is SGDLS and CDR2 is YYNGEE in the germline V gene. Trimming stripped 1 base from V and 7 bases from J, with 12 bases between. The CDR3 covers 13 residues. The CDR3 nucleotides read TGTGCCAGCAGCGTAAATACCCGGGGGGAGCAGTACTTC. Protein product: CASSVNTRGEQYF.

In this sample, this clone turned up once. The V and J genes are TRBV7-8 and TRBJ1-2; weak D call: TRBD1 (5 bases). Deletions cut 0 bases from V and 6 bases from J, with 23 bases between. CDR1 is SGHVS, CDR2 FQNEAQ, per germline. The CDR3 is made up of 18 amino acids. DNA of the CDR3: TGTGCCAGCAGCTTAGCGCGGGGCAGGTCTCTAACACACAATGGCTACACCTTC. Protein sequence: CASSLARGRSLTHNGYTF.

The J gene is TRBJ2-5, the V gene TRBV6-1, with 8 bases aligning to TRBD1. V shed 8 bases and J 9 bases; nucleotides not matched to a gene: 8. This CDR3 contains 12 residues. CDR1 is MNHNS and CDR2 is SASEGT in the germline V gene. The CDR3 region has the DNA TGTGCCAGCCAGGGACAGGCGTGGGCCCAGTACTTC. This translates into CASQGQAWAQYF.

The chain combines TRBV7-9 with TRBJ1-1; a weak D match, TRBD1 (5 bases). Between the trimmed V and J ends, which lost 3 bases and 5 bases, there was a span of 19 bases. CDR3 length equals 16 residues. Per germline, CDR1 SEHNR and CDR2 FQNEAQ (reference sequence). CDR3 in amino acids: CASSLWQGREGTEAFF. DNA for the CDR3: TGTGCCAGCAGCTTGTGGCAGGGAAGGGAGGGGACTGAAGCTTTCTTT.

The rearrangement uses TRBV10-2 and TRBJ2-2; D might be TRBD2 (6 bases). The V and J ends lost 6 bases and 7 bases respectively, with 15 bases between them. Per the germline V gene, CDR1 is WSHSY and CDR2 is SAAADI. The CDR3 runs 14 residues. CDR3 nucleotide sequence: TGCGCCAGCAGGGCGGAGGGGCGAAACGGGGAGCTGTTTTTT. Residues: CASRAEGRNGELFF.

This chain joins TRBV5-5 and TRBJ2-7; 7 bases are shared with TRBD1. Per germline, CDR1 SGHKS and CDR2 YYEKEE (reference sequence). The CDR3 spans 15 residues. V gave up 4 bases and J gave up 1 base; unmatched junction bases: 8. For the CDR3, the DNA is TGTGCCAGCAGCATTCGGACAGGTTCTTCCTACGAGCAGTACTTC. Translation: CASSIRTGSSYEQYF.

This clone was counted between two and nine times. The V call is TRBV6-1, the J call TRBJ2-7; 13 bases are a match to TRBD2. Germline CDR1 reads MNHNS; CDR2 reads SASEGT. With 2 bases clipped from V and 2 bases from J, the junction kept 0 bases outside the gene matches. The CDR3 runs 15 residues. The CDR3 here is CASSETSGGAYEQYF. CDR3 nucleotides: TGTGCCAGCAGTGAAACTAGCGGGGGGGCCTACGAGCAGTACTTC.

This chain uses TRBV19 with TRBJ1-1; D is perhaps TRBD1 (5 bases). V was shortened by 4 bases and J by 5 bases, with 8 bases between the two germline ends. The CDR3 runs to 12 residues. The germline V gene has CDR1 LNHDA and CDR2 SQIVND (reference sequence). The CDR3 reads CASSTRGTEAFF. The CDR3 DNA follows: TGTGCCAGTAGTACTAGGGGTACTGAAGCTTTCTTT.

The rearrangement joins TRBV11-2 to TRBJ2-7; the D is unclear. CDR3 size: 13 residues. Germline CDR1 SGHAT, CDR2 FQNNGV. The V end was cut by 5 bases, the J end by 4 bases, with 12 bases between. The CDR3, as DNA: TGTGCCAGCAGCATCCGAGAGATGTACGAGCAGTACTTC. It translates to CASSIREMYEQYF.

The V and J genes are TRBV7-2 and TRBJ1-2; 8 bases are shared with TRBD1. In germline, CDR1 is SGHTA, CDR2 FQGNSA. V shed 6 bases, J shed 2 bases, and the junction held 5 bases outside the gene matches. This CDR3 region has 14 residues. The chain's CDR3 is CASRRQGRNYGYTF. DNA of the CDR3: TGTGCCAGCAGAAGACAGGGGAGGAACTATGGCTACACCTTC.

V is TRBV12-5 and J is TRBJ1-1; TRBD1 is a possible D gene (5 bases). The CDR3 contains 13 residues. V was cut by 5 bases and J by 0 bases, with 7 bases left in between. In germline, CDR1 is LGHNT, CDR2 FRNRAP. The CDR3 protein is CASGAGLNTEAFF. CDR3 DNA: TGTGCTAGTGGTGCGGGGCTGAACACTGAAGCTTTCTTT.

A few counts support this clone. CDR3 DNA: TGTGCCAGCTCACCACCGGGGACAGTCCGAGTCTACACTGAAGCTTTCTTT. This translates into CASSPPGTVRVYTEAFF. The chain employs TRBV18 and TRBJ1-1; 7 bases are a match to TRBD1. The junction had 10 bases not matched to a gene; V was cut back by 0 bases and J by 3 bases. This CDR3 spans 17 amino acids. Looked up from germline, CDR1 is KGHSH and CDR2 is LQKENI.

In regard to this clone: This sample includes further DNA sequences coding for the same CDR3. V usage is TRBV6-4 and J usage is TRBJ2-3, with a weak D call TRBD2 (7 bases). The CDR3 spans 15 residues. The V gene's germline CDR1 is MRHNA and CDR2 SNTAGT. V was cut by 0 bases and J by 2 bases, with 9 bases left in between. CDR3 residues: CASSDSGGATDTQYF. The CDR3 DNA reads as TGTGCCAGCAGTGACTCAGGGGGGGCCACAGATACGCAGTATTTT.

The rearrangement uses TRBV5-4 and TRBJ2-5; weak D call: TRBD1 (6 bases). The CDR3 runs 14 residues. Germline V lookup: CDR1 SGHNT, CDR2 YYREEE (reference sequence). V lost 0 bases to trimming and J lost 5 bases, with 11 bases between them. The CDR3, as DNA: TGTGCCAGCAGCTTGGGGCAGGGGATGGAGACCCAGTACTTC. Translating gives CASSLGQGMETQYF.

The chain couples TRBV7-9 to TRBJ2-1; TRBD1 aligns across 10 bases. The J segment lost 4 bases and the V segment lost 5 bases, leaving 11 bases of the junction unmatched. Germline lookup yields CDR1 SEHNR and CDR2 FQNEAQ (reference sequence). The CDR3 is 17 amino acids. The CDR3 nucleotides read TGTGCCAGCAGCCCGATAAGGGACAGGGGAAAATACAATGAGCAGTTCTTC. This gives the protein CASSPIRDRGKYNEQFF. The complete variable domain, with remaining parts taken from reference TRBV7-9 and TRBJ2-1, reads DTGVSQNPRHKITKRGQNVTFRCDPISEHNRLYWYRQTLGQGPEFLTYFQNEAQLEKSRLLSDRFSAERPKGSFSTLEIQRTEQGDSAMYLCASSPIRDRGKYNEQFFGPGTRLTVL.

The chain links TRBV7-9 to TRBJ2-5; 8 bases are a match to TRBD2. The CDR3 is 14 residues long. The V and J ends lost 6 bases and 5 bases, in that order; junction bases with no gene match: 8. Germline CDR1 reads SEHNR; CDR2 reads FQNEAQ (reference sequence). The chain's CDR3 is CASRSGGGHETQYF. The CDR3 nucleotides read TGTGCCAGCAGGTCGGGGGGGGGCCACGAGACCCAGTACTTC. Drawing the rest from reference TRBV7-9 and TRBJ2-5, the complete variable domain is DTGVSQNPRHKITKRGQNVTFRCDPISEHNRLYWYRQTLGQGPEFLTYFQNEAQLEKSRLLSDRFSAERPKGSFSTLEIQRTEQGDSAMYLCASRSGGGHETQYFGPGTRLLVL.